Following are 8 T cell receptor beta chains from one sample sequenced in a study of Ad26.COV2.S vaccination and SARS-CoV-2 variants. Sample treatment: around 19 received Ad26.COV2.S at low or high dose, single or two shots; about 5 received placebo; per-sample allocation not given. Collection of the samples took place on day 63 after the first injection of vaccine or placebo. Some clones are missing from TCRdb's copy, which holds only in-frame ones; the method was immunoSEQ multiplex PCR. The table lists hundreds of thousands of clones, about 93% of them singletons. The material was peripheral blood, obtained in a trial of Ad26.COV2.S vaccine versus placebo. Source of these receptors: a person between 18 and 65 years old who received the Ad26.COV2.S COVID-19 vaccine or a placebo.

J is TRBJ2-1 and V is TRBV12-5; D is perhaps TRBD2 (6 bases). The CDR3 runs 15 residues. Germline V CDR1 and CDR2: LGHNT, FRNRAP. V lost 4 bases and J lost 7, with 17 bases in between. CDR3 protein: CASGSNSGLHNEQFF. The CDR3 coding sequence is TGTGCTAGTGGTTCTAATAGCGGTCTACATAATGAGCAGTTCTTC.

CDR3 protein: CSASGDTNSPLHF. DNA for the CDR3: TGCAGTGCGAGTGGGGACACTAATTCACCCCTCCACTTT. V usage is TRBV20-1 and J usage is TRBJ1-6; D may be TRBD1 (6 bases). There are 13 residues in the CDR3. CDR1 is DFQATT and CDR2 is SNEGSKA in the germline V gene (reference sequence). V lost 6 bases to trimming and J lost 6 bases, with 12 bases between them.

J is TRBJ2-5 and V is TRBV5-6, with TRBD2 matching over 7 bases. V gave up 4 bases and J gave up 10 bases; unmatched junction bases: 7. This CDR3 comprises 12 residues. Germline CDR1 is SGHDT and CDR2 is YYEEEE. CDR3 coding DNA: TGTGCCAGCAGCCGGGACTATAGTGACCAGTACTTC. Protein product: CASSRDYSDQYF.

The chain recombines TRBV18 with TRBJ2-1; the D is unclear. Germline CDR1 is KGHSH and CDR2 is LQKENI. This CDR3 is 13 amino acids long. V gave up 0 bases and J gave up 9 bases, with 9 bases separating them. Here the CDR3 DNA reads TGTGCCAGCTCACCACCGGGCAAAAGTGAGCAGTTCTTC. It codes for CASSPPGKSEQFF.

The chain employs TRBV6-1 and TRBJ1-1; D not certain. CDR3 length equals 13 residues. Germline V CDR1 and CDR2: MNHNS, SASEGT. The germline V and J ends were trimmed by 1 base and 1 base, with 4 bases remaining between them. CDR3 in amino acids: CASSEGQNTEAFF. The DNA for the CDR3 is TGTGCCAGCAGTGAAGGACAGAACACTGAAGCTTTCTTT.

The V gene is TRBV5-4, the J gene TRBJ2-2; D might be TRBD2 (5 bases). CDR1 and CDR2 from the germline V gene are SGHNT and YYREEE (reference sequence). This CDR3 is 15 amino acids long. The V end was cut by 4 bases, the J end by 0 bases, with 10 bases between. CDR3 nucleotide sequence: TGTGCCAGCAGCCCTGGGCGGGCGAACACCGGGGAGCTGTTTTTT. Its protein is CASSPGRANTGELFF.

V is TRBV10-2 and J is TRBJ1-5; tentatively, D is TRBD1 (5 bases). The CDR3 has 15 residues. Per germline, CDR1 WSHSY and CDR2 SAAADI. The germline V and J ends were trimmed by 4 bases and 7 bases, with 17 bases remaining between them. CDR3 region: CASSAEEGIVQPQHF. CDR3 nucleotide sequence: TGCGCCAGCAGTGCCGAGGAGGGGATCGTCCAGCCCCAGCATTTT.

This chain joins TRBV5-5 and TRBJ1-4; D is undetermined. Trimming took off 6 bases at V and 0 bases at J, with 15 bases between the two ends. Germline V gene sequence: CDR1 SGHKS, CDR2 YYEKEE (reference sequence). This CDR3 is built from 16 residues. The CDR3 DNA is TGTGCCAGCACCACTTACGGGCAAGCAACTAATGAAAAACTGTTTTTT. Encoded protein: CASTTYGQATNEKLFF. The full variable domain, its missing parts supplied by reference TRBV5-5 and TRBJ1-4, is DAGVTQSPTHLIKTRGQQVTLRCSPISGHKSVSWYQQVLGQGPQFIFQYYEKEERGRGNFPDRFSARQFPNYSSELNVNALLLGDSALYLCASTTYGQATNEKLFFGSGTQLSVL.